What follows are 13 T cell receptor beta chains derived from one specimen sequenced in a study of cytomegalovirus exposure and HLA in healthy donors. Primers: 60 Vbeta forward and 13 Jbeta reverse. Measured with immunoSEQ multiplex PCR; TCRdb has only the in-frame clones, and not every one. Its listing shows around 200,000 clones. The sequenced material came from PBMCs. The receptors originated from a woman in her 30s in good health and CMV-seropositive.

V gene TRBV19 combines with J gene TRBJ2-1; 13 bases map to TRBD2. Germline values: CDR1 LNHDA, CDR2 SQIVND (reference sequence). The CDR3 loop spans 16 amino acids. V trimming: 5 bases; J trimming: 9 bases; junction bases outside the gene matches: 10. The CDR3 nucleotides are TGTGCCAGTAGTCCCGGGGGGACTAGCGGGGACATTGAGCAGTTCTTC. The encoded protein is CASSPGGTSGDIEQFF.

This chain links TRBV7-6 with TRBJ2-3; 9 bases are a match to TRBD2. The CDR3 has 16 amino acids. V was clipped by 0 bases and J by 1 base; unmatched bases: 2. The germline V gene encodes CDR1 SGHVS and CDR2 FNYEAQ. The CDR3 reads CASSLAAGGGTDTQYF. CDR3 sequence (DNA): TGTGCCAGCAGCTTAGCAGCGGGAGGCGGCACAGATACGCAGTATTTT.

This chain links TRBV29-1 with TRBJ1-1; 7 bases line up with TRBD1. The germline CDR1 and CDR2 sequences are SQVTM and ANQGSEA. The junction had 8 bases not matched to a gene; V was cut back by 7 bases and J by 3 bases. The CDR3 consists of 13 residues. CDR3 in DNA: TGCAGCGCCAGCTCAAGGGGGCACACTGAAGCTTTCTTT. Translation: CSASSRGHTEAFF.

For the CDR3, the DNA is TGTGCCAGCAGTTTATTCACGGGACAGGCCCAAGAGACCCAGTACTTC. This gives the protein CASSLFTGQAQETQYF. The rearrangement links TRBV28 to TRBJ2-5, with 8 bases lining up with TRBD1. The CDR3 loop spans 16 amino acids. V was clipped by 1 base and J by 1 base; unmatched bases: 5. The germline CDR1 and CDR2 sequences are MDHEN and SYDVKM.

CDR3 sequence (DNA): TGCAGCGTTGACCGGTACTCTGGGGCCAACGTCCTGACTTTC. It translates to CSVDRYSGANVLTF. V is TRBV29-1 and J is TRBJ2-6; D is uncertain. With 3 bases removed from V and 0 bases from J, the gap between germline ends came to 6 bases. This CDR3 has 14 amino acids. Germline loops: CDR1 SQVTM, CDR2 ANQGSEA. Full variable domain (outside the CDR3, taken from reference TRBV29-1 and TRBJ2-6): SAVISQKPSRDICQRGTSLTIQCQVDSQVTMMFWYRQQPGQSLTLIATANQGSEATYESGFVIDKFPISRPNLTFSTLTVSNMSPEDSSIYLCSVDRYSGANVLTFGAGSRLTVL.

The CDR3 sequence: CASRAVDRVTEAFF. CDR3 nucleotides: TGTGCCAGCAGGGCGGTCGATCGCGTTACTGAAGCTTTCTTT. The genes are TRBV6-5 and TRBJ1-1; D is undetermined. Germline CDR1 reads MNHEY; CDR2 reads SVGAGI. Trimming removed 6 bases at V and 5 bases at J, with 16 bases between. This CDR3 has 14 amino acids.

The rearrangement joins TRBV19 to TRBJ2-1, with a tentative D call TRBD2 (6 bases). V dropped 5 bases and J dropped 8 bases, with 10 bases sitting between them. Germline CDR1 is LNHDA and CDR2 is SQIVND (reference sequence). This CDR3 comprises 12 residues. DNA for the CDR3: TGTGCCAGTAGTTTCAGGGAGGATGAGCAGTTCTTC. Protein: CASSFREDEQFF.

The CDR3 nucleotides read TGCGCCAGCAGCCTCACAGGGGGGACCTATGGCTACACCTTC. This sequence encodes CASSLTGGTYGYTF. The chain has TRBV4-1 and TRBJ1-2, with 8 bases aligning to TRBD1. V was clipped by 4 bases and J by 4 bases; unmatched bases: 5. Germline loops: CDR1 MGHRA, CDR2 YSYEKL. CDR3 size: 14 residues.

The rearrangement links TRBV7-2 to TRBJ2-3; 12 bases are a match to TRBD2. CDR3 size: 15 residues. CDR1 is SGHTA, CDR2 FQGNSA, per germline. Trimming cost V 6 bases and J 9 bases; bases outside gene matches: 10. CDR3 sequence (DNA): TGTGCCAGCAGGCCTAGCGGGGGGGCCACTGGGACGCAGTATTTT. Its protein is CASRPSGGATGTQYF.

The genes are TRBV28 and TRBJ1-2; 7 nucleotides line up with TRBD1. The length of the CDR3 is 16 residues. V lost 6 bases and J lost 8; bases outside the gene matches: 18. Germline CDR1 reads MDHEN; CDR2 reads SYDVKM. CDR3 residues: CASSQTGTASRGGYTF. The CDR3 nucleotides are TGTGCCAGCAGCCAAACCGGGACAGCAAGTAGGGGGGGCTACACCTTC.

The chain joins TRBV28 to TRBJ1-4; D is undetermined. The germline CDR1 and CDR2 sequences are MDHEN and SYDVKM. The CDR3 extends over 14 amino acids. Deletions cut 2 bases from V and 5 bases from J, with 9 bases between. As DNA, the CDR3 is TGTGCCAGCAGTTTAAGAGGCCCGAATGAAAAACTGTTTTTT. It yields the protein CASSLRGPNEKLFF.

The chain links TRBV7-2 to TRBJ2-5, with TRBD1 matching over 8 bases. Trimming took 8 bases from V and 1 from J; bases not matched to a gene: 6. Germline CDR1 and CDR2: SGHTA and FQGNSA. The CDR3 sequence is 14 residues long. The CDR3 coding sequence is TGTGCCAGCGGTTTCCAGGGGGCCCAAGAGACCCAGTACTTC. Its translation: CASGFQGAQETQYF.

This chain joins TRBV5-1 and TRBJ1-4; 12 bases agree with TRBD1. The CDR3 loop spans 18 amino acids. CDR1 SGHRS and CDR2 YFSETQ come from the germline V gene. V dropped 2 bases and J dropped 1; count of bases not matched to a gene: 6. CDR3 amino acids: CASSLFRDRGLTNEKLFF. In DNA, the CDR3 is TGCGCCAGCAGCTTATTCCGGGACAGGGGGCTAACTAATGAAAAACTGTTTTTT.